This TCR beta chain was found in a study of cytomegalovirus exposure and HLA in healthy donors. This clone was detected only a few times. The J segment lost 3 bases and the V segment lost 3 bases, leaving 13 bases of the junction unmatched. Germline assignment: CDR1 SGHNT and CDR2 YENEEA. CDR3 size: 18 residues. 60 Vbeta and 13 Jbeta primers were used in PCR. Profiling relied on immunoSEQ multiplex PCR, and the TCRdb table lists in-frame clones only, not all of them. The sample records about 140,000 clones, about 80% being singletons. This rearrangement joins TRBV11-3 to TRBJ2-1, with 8 bases fitting TRBD2. Material for sequencing was PBMCs. This clonotype was sampled from a man aged 25 to 45 in good health and CMV-seropositive. The CDR3 reads CASSFLREVAGFYNEQFF. CDR3 sequence (DNA): TGTGCCAGCAGCTTCCTCAGAGAAGTAGCGGGGTTCTACAATGAGCAGTTCTTC. The entire variable domain, with the rest obtained from reference TRBV11-3 and TRBJ2-1, is as follows: EAGVVQSPRYKIIEKKQPVAFWCNPISGHNTLYWYLQNLGQGPELLIRYENEEAVDDSQLPKDRFSAERLKGVDSTLKIQPAELGDSAVYLCASSFLREVAGFYNEQFFGPGTRLTVL.